This T cell receptor (beta chain) derives from a study of monozygotic twins with cystic fibrosis (dated by TCRdb to the early 2020s). For the wider study: Barcoded libraries were prepared from roughly 3.3 micrograms of fragmented DNA with around 15 PCR cycles. To gauge how much genetics shapes V and J gene usage, the researchers compared TCR beta repertoires both within and across 16 monozygotic twin pairs who have cystic fibrosis. The cohort included ten female and six male twin pairs, mostly children and adolescents, aged about 2.0 to 40 years with a median of 9.1 years. On the day blood was drawn, the twins' weight-for-height and FEVPerc (FEV1 disease centile) were ranked against those of the roughly 970 cohort participants. Data for three of the twin pairs had already been reported earlier in a different context.

TCR beta CDR3 regions were amplified by multiplex PCR using the immunoSEQ immune profiling system, following the manufacturer's instructions. An Illumina NextSeq system was used to carry out the sequencing. Turning to the authors' computational methods: Sequence data were processed on the immunoSEQ Analyzer platform, and clonality was computed as the square root of Simpson's index of productive rearrangements. Similarity in V and J usage was quantified by Jensen-Shannon distance, and CDR3 generation probabilities were calculated with OLGA. Shared CDR3 sequences were searched against the immuneACCESS database (August 2020) and VDJdb (December 2020). This is the immuneACCESS table as TCRdb keeps it, with only in-frame sequences that have V and J called. A part of the clones is gone; compared with another copy, unresolved V genes explain less than half, and the rest is unexplained. Clone size and the V and J calls come from that table; the DNA yielded D and trimming. The sample profile shows some 15,000 clones; 70% to 90% of them were found once. More than 0.85% of the sample is held by the ten biggest clonotypes.

What the authors observed across the whole study: Simpson clonality was found to be generally low (median around 0.0095), suggesting a naive-dominated repertoire, although higher clonality was observed in the most severely affected patients. Only a small cohort was studied, and no association of shared CDR3 numbers with age, concordance or disease severity was found. Nucleotide-identical clonotype sharing was significantly higher within monozygotic CF twin pairs than between unrelated CF individuals (P = 0.000026, Mann-Whitney). V gene usage was most similar to the co-twin for 13 of 16 pairs, and J usage for 8 of 16 pairs, suggesting genetic constraints.

The twin pairs came from the European Cystic Fibrosis Twin and Sibling Study Cohort, which recruited patients from more than 150 CF clinics across 14 European countries. Both zygosity and CFTR genotype were checked in-house, and zygosity was tested with multiplex PCR across nine short tandem repeat loci. Peripheral blood was sampled from each twin, with clinical parameters recorded on the day of blood sampling. Phenol/chloroform extraction was used to isolate genomic DNA from peripheral blood cells, and the DNA was then kept in TE buffer at 4 degrees C. The CDR3, from cysteine to phenylalanine, totals 17 residues. CDR3 DNA is the only sequence kept; it has 51 bases, read in frame from the first base. As to this clone: The antigen it recognizes is unknown. Base qualities are not provided; no much larger clone lies one nucleotide away.

The chain couples TRBV21-1 to TRBJ1-2. TRBV21-1 is a recognized pseudogene. Sequencing used blood. This receptor was identified in a boy aged 10-17 years with cystic fibrosis. The CDR3 protein is CASSIKWPGGACYGYTF. The DNA sequence is as follows: TGTGCCAGCAGCATAAAATGGCCTGGGGGGGCCTGCTATGGCTACACCTTC.